The next 8 T cell receptor beta chains were all read from a single sample in a study of cytomegalovirus exposure and HLA in healthy donors. This PCR relied on a set of 60 Vbeta primers and 13 Jbeta primers. Clones were sequenced by immunoSEQ multiplex PCR, and TCRdb holds only the in-frame ones, with some missing. The sample shows about 200,000 clones, around 80% of them seen only once. Material for sequencing was PBMCs. The receptors come from a woman in her thirties in good health and CMV-seropositive.

This clone has just a few counts. V is TRBV4-1 and J is TRBJ2-4; the match to TRBD2 covers 7 bases. The CDR3 runs to 18 residues. Germline V gene data show CDR1 as MGHRA and CDR2 as YSYEKL. J lost 1 base, V lost 1 base, and 10 bases had no gene match. CDR3 coding DNA: TGCGCCAGCAGCCAAGGGACTGGGGCCGGGAGGGCCAAAAACATTCAGTACTTC. Amino acid sequence: CASSQGTGAGRAKNIQYF.

This clone appeared a single time. This chain links TRBV5-4 with TRBJ2-7; possibly TRBD2 for D (7 bases). This CDR3 spans 13 amino acids. The germline V gene encodes CDR1 SGHNT and CDR2 YYREEE (reference sequence). V lost 8 bases and J 5 bases, leaving 17 bases between the germline ends. The CDR3 spells CARYTRGAHEQYF. CDR3 nucleotides: TGTGCCAGATATACCCGGGGGGCACACGAGCAGTACTTC.

This clone was seen a handful of times. The V call is TRBV5-1, the J call TRBJ2-1; TRBD2 agrees at 11 bases. Germline loops: CDR1 SGHRS, CDR2 YFSETQ. CDR3 length: 15 amino acids. Trimming took 2 bases from V and 14 from J; bases not matched to a gene: 12. CDR3 sequence reads: CASSFGTSGAQKEFF. In DNA form, the CDR3 reads TGCGCCAGCAGCTTCGGGACTAGCGGAGCCCAGAAGGAGTTCTTC.

The gene calls are TRBV7-2 and TRBJ1-2; D may be TRBD1 (5 bases). CDR1 SGHTA and CDR2 FQGNSA come from the germline V gene. This CDR3 is 16 amino acids long. Trimming cost V 8 bases and J 4 bases, with 23 bases left between them. CDR3 nucleotide sequence: TGTGCCAGCCATTCGGTACCGGCAGGGATTATCTATGGCTACACCTTC. Protein sequence: CASHSVPAGIIYGYTF.

The chain couples TRBV7-2 to TRBJ2-7; 10 bases map to TRBD2. CDR3 length: 15 amino acids. After removal of 6 bases from V and 0 bases from J, the junction contained 5 bases not matched to a gene. The germline V gene has CDR1 SGHTA and CDR2 FQGNSA. The CDR3 is CASSRTSGDSYEQYF. Written as DNA, the CDR3 is TGTGCCAGCAGTCGTACTAGCGGGGACTCCTACGAGCAGTACTTC.

The chain joins TRBV7-9 to TRBJ2-1; 9 nucleotides match TRBD2. This CDR3 spans 15 amino acids. Trimming cost V 5 bases and J 8 bases; bases outside gene matches: 10. CDR1 is SEHNR and CDR2 is FQNEAQ in the germline V gene (reference sequence). CDR3 DNA sequence: TGTGCCAGCAGCCCCTCCAGGAGCGGGGGGTATGAGCAGTTCTTC. This codes for CASSPSRSGGYEQFF.

The rearrangement uses TRBV11-2 and TRBJ2-3; 12 positions match TRBD2. The V and J ends lost 2 bases and 6 bases, in that order; junction bases with no gene match: 3. Germline CDR1 SGHAT, CDR2 FQNNGV. The CDR3 consists of 15 residues. The CDR3 DNA sequence: TGTGCCAGCAGCTTACTAGCGGGGGGGTTGGATACGCAGTATTTT. The encoded protein is CASSLLAGGLDTQYF.

This chain connects TRBV4-1 to TRBJ2-7, with TRBD1 identical over 9 bases. There are 15 residues in the CDR3. CDR1 is MGHRA and CDR2 is YSYEKL in the germline V gene. Trimming at V came to 3 bases and at J to 6 bases, leaving 9 bases not matched to a gene. The CDR3 reads CASSHPGQGKREQYF. CDR3 in DNA: TGCGCCAGCAGCCATCCGGGACAGGGAAAACGCGAGCAGTACTTC.